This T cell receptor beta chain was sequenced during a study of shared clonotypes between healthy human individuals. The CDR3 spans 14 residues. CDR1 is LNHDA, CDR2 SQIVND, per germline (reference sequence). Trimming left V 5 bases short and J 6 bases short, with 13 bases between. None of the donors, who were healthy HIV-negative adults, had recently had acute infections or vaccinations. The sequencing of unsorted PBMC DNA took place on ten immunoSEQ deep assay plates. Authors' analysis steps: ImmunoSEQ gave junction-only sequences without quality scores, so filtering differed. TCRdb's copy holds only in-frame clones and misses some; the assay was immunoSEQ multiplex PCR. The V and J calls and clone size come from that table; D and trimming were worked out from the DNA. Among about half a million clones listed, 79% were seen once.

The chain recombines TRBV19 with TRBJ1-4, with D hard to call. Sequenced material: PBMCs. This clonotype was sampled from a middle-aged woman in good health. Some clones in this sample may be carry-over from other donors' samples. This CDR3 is CASSFRRADEKLFF. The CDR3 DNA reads TGTGCCAGTAGTTTCAGGCGGGCAGATGAAAAACTGTTTTTT.